The sequence of this TCR beta chain was determined in a study of early T cells in non-severe SARS-CoV-2 infection. Across the study: The authors sequenced bulk RNA from unsorted whole blood, leaving chains unpaired.

Ten or more counts support this clonotype. Trimming cost V 7 bases and J 3 bases, with 22 bases left between them. Per germline, CDR1 SGHRS and CDR2 YFSETQ. The CDR3 loop spans 16 amino acids. The TCR library protocol attached unique molecular identifiers to the individual cDNA molecules. TCRdb reanalysed the 5' RACE reads using MiXCR and keeps one entry per CDR3 protein. The data show some 51,000 distinct CDR3 sequences, approximately 15% seen once. V and J are TRBV5-1 and TRBJ1-2; D possibly corresponds to TRBD1 (5 bases). Sequenced here: whole blood, sampled at baseline. The clonotype comes from an adult who was a healthcare worker with PCR-confirmed SARS-CoV-2 infection or an uninfected control (not recorded which). The CDR3 loop is CASLPYSTGTDYGYTF. DNA of the CDR3: TGCGCCAGCCTACCATATTCAACTGGGACGGACTATGGCTACACCTTC.